The clone carrying this TCR beta chain was seen at least ten times. Antigen specificity is unknown. The germline CDR1 and CDR2 sequences are DFQATT and SNEGSKA (reference sequence). CDR3 length: 15 residues. Trimming pared 0 bases from V and 4 bases from J, leaving 15 bases between. MiXCR, applied by TCRdb to the RT-PCR reads, yields one record per CDR3 protein. The sample holds roughly 790,000 distinct CDR3 sequences, around 20% seen once. The data derive from a study of response to subunit inactivated influenza vaccine. Study-wide points: Authors suggested each seasonal influenza vaccination recruits few new T cells.

The genes are TRBV20-1 and TRBJ2-5, with a weak D call TRBD2 (5 bases). Sequenced here: PBMCs from blood, sampled more than 4 days after vaccination. The source of this sequence is a man between 50 and 59 years old who received an inactivated influenza vaccine. Here the CDR3 reads CSARDPRIGGETQYF. Written as DNA, the CDR3 is TGCAGTGCTAGAGATCCCCGAATAGGAGGAGAGACCCAGTACTTC.